This T cell receptor beta chain was recovered during a study of identical twins. Regarding this clonotype: Its antigen is not identified.

Donors were all healthy Caucasians. Broader study findings: Cord blood beta clonotypes present at high abundance carried fewer insertions; no such pattern appeared in memory repertoires.

Germline CDR1 and CDR2: DFQATT and SNEGSKA (reference sequence). This CDR3 has 15 amino acids. Trimming took off 3 bases at V and 6 bases at J, with 17 bases between the two ends. A universal primer site was created by template switching, with the cDNA bearing unique molecular identifiers. TCRdb called the 5' RACE reads again in MiXCR, with one record for every CDR3 protein. The sample holds roughly 240,000 distinct CDR3 sequences; roughly 7% are singletons and the top ten take approximately 3.6%. This sample was shared with a second study, whose subject was yellow fever vaccine responses in identical twins.

Input material: memory (CD45RO+) T cells sorted from blood. The TCR comes from a woman younger than 35 in good health. The genes are TRBV20-1 and TRBJ2-2; D ambiguous. CDR3 sequence reads: CSARGNWGIAGELFF. The DNA of the CDR3 is TGCAGTGCTAGGGGGAACTGGGGAATCGCCGGGGAGCTGTTTTTT.